The next 26 T cell receptor beta chains were all read from a single sample in a study. Profiled with immunoSEQ multiplex PCR; TCRdb holds only in-frame clones, not every one. The sample has around 49,000 clones, approximately 95% seen once. The sample comprised PBMCs. The source of these receptors is a middle-aged man with rheumatoid arthritis.

This chain connects TRBV4-3 to TRBJ2-1; 7 nucleotides align to TRBD1. The germline V gene has CDR1 LGHNA and CDR2 YSLEER. V gave up 2 bases and J gave up 2 bases; unmatched junction bases: 15. This CDR3 spans 19 amino acids. CDR3 bases: TGCGCCAGCAGCCAACAGATGTCGAGGTGGCAGGGGGCCTACAATGAGCAGTTCTTC. Encoded protein: CASSQQMSRWQGAYNEQFF.

The chain combines TRBV5-1 with TRBJ2-2; 7 bases are a match to TRBD2. Per germline, CDR1 SGHRS and CDR2 YFSETQ. The CDR3 extends over 16 amino acids. Trimming cost V 1 base and J 2 bases; bases outside gene matches: 5. DNA of the CDR3: TGCGCCAGCAGCTTGTGGGCTAGCGGCAACACCGGGGAGCTGTTTTTT. It is translated as CASSLWASGNTGELFF.

The chain carries TRBV6-5 and TRBJ2-5; D is unresolved. The germline V gene has CDR1 MNHEY and CDR2 SVGAGI. V lost 4 bases, J lost 2 bases, and 8 bases lay in between. The CDR3 is 13 amino acids. The CDR3 DNA reads as TGTGCCAGCAGTTTACTGGGGCAAGAGACCCAGTACTTC. Residues: CASSLLGQETQYF.

The chain employs TRBV29-1 and TRBJ2-7; TRBD1 is a possible D gene (5 bases). There are 14 residues in the CDR3. Germline V CDR1 and CDR2: SQVTM, ANQGSEA. The germline V and J ends were trimmed by 5 bases and 2 bases, with 16 bases remaining between them. The CDR3 loop reads CSVHLDNLPYEQYF. The CDR3 nucleotides are TGCAGCGTTCACCTGGACAATCTACCCTACGAGCAGTACTTC.

The chain is built from TRBV7-6 and TRBJ2-3; maybe TRBD2 (6 bases). The CDR3 consists of 15 residues. V was cut by 5 bases and J by 0 bases, with 12 bases left in between. Germline assignment: CDR1 SGHVS and CDR2 FNYEAQ. The CDR3 bases are TGTGCCAGCAGCCGGAGGAGGGTTAGCACAGATACGCAGTATTTT. As protein: CASSRRRVSTDTQYF.

The chain combines TRBV19 with TRBJ1-2; D is possibly TRBD1 (6 bases). V gave up 7 bases and J gave up 8 bases, with 23 bases separating them. The length of the CDR3 is 15 residues. Germline loops: CDR1 LNHDA, CDR2 SQIVND (reference sequence). CDR3 DNA: TGTGCCAGTACCCCTGAGGCAACAGGGTACTTAGGCTACACCTTC. This gives the protein CASTPEATGYLGYTF.

The genes are TRBV30 and TRBJ2-7; no reliable D call. Between the trimmed V and J ends, which lost 2 bases and 7 bases, there was a span of 15 bases. Per germline, CDR1 GTSNPN and CDR2 SVGIG (reference sequence). This CDR3 is built from 13 residues. The CDR3 sequence: CAWSTWAWGEQYF. The CDR3 nucleotides are TGTGCCTGGAGTACGTGGGCATGGGGTGAGCAGTACTTC.

The chain uses TRBV12-3 or TRBV12-4 and TRBJ1-1; D is ambiguous. The CDR3 runs 11 residues. Trimming left V 4 bases short and J 12 bases short, with 12 bases between. CDR3: CASSYPPGTFF. The CDR3 nucleotides are TGTGCCAGCAGTTATCCCCCAGGTACTTTCTTT.

The CDR3 spells CASSLEVGETQYF. CDR3 in DNA: TGTGCCAGCAGCTTGGAAGTGGGGGAGACCCAGTACTTC. The J gene is TRBJ2-5, the V gene TRBV7-2, with D uncertain. The CDR3 is 13 amino acids. Trimming removed 3 bases at V and 5 bases at J, with 10 bases between. In germline, CDR1 is SGHTA, CDR2 FQGNSA.

This sequence joins TRBV10-3 and TRBJ1-4, with unresolved D. From germline, CDR1 is ENHRY and CDR2 SYGVKD. Trimming stripped 3 bases from V and 8 bases from J, with 10 bases between. The CDR3 contains 13 residues. The CDR3 bases are TGTGCCATCAGTGACTCCCTGGGCGAAAAACTGTTTTTT. Translated: CAISDSLGEKLFF.

This clone was detected a few times. The chain links TRBV4-3 to TRBJ1-1; D not resolved. Germline lookup yields CDR1 LGHNA and CDR2 YSLEER. The CDR3 runs to 12 residues. Trimming stripped 5 bases from V and 5 bases from J, with 9 bases between. The CDR3 nucleotides are TGCGCCAGCAGCTCCTCGGGGACTGAAGCTTTCTTT. Its translation: CASSSSGTEAFF.

This chain connects TRBV27 to TRBJ1-5; 9 bases match TRBD1. Germline V gene lookup returns CDR1 MNHEY and CDR2 SMNVEV (reference sequence). Trimming removed 6 bases from V and 5 bases from J; junction bases left unmatched: 8. The CDR3 runs 15 residues. In DNA, the CDR3 is TGTGCCAGCAGCTTGGACAGGGGACCGCATCAGCCCCAGCATTTT. Protein sequence: CASSLDRGPHQPQHF.

The chain is built from TRBV12-3 or TRBV12-4 and TRBJ1-5; a possible D gene is TRBD1 (5 bases). The CDR3 is 13 residues long. V shed 5 bases and J shed 5 bases, with 10 bases lying between them. The CDR3 DNA is TGTGCCAGCAGTGGCAGGGCTGATCAGCCCCAGCATTTT. Protein product: CASSGRADQPQHF.

This chain uses TRBV19 with TRBJ1-1; TRBD1 might be the D (5 bases). The CDR3 totals 15 residues. Germline CDR1 LNHDA, CDR2 SQIVND (reference sequence). V was pared by 3 bases and J by 2 bases, with 13 bases between. The CDR3 spells CASSMLLGVNTEAFF. The CDR3 coding sequence is TGTGCCAGTAGTATGCTTTTAGGGGTTAACACTGAAGCTTTCTTT.

CDR3 amino acids: CASSLSRLRGYEQYF. The DNA for the CDR3 is TGTGCCAGCAGTTTGTCCCGGTTAAGGGGCTACGAGCAGTACTTC. The chain carries TRBV27 and TRBJ2-7; possibly TRBD1 for D (5 bases). Germline lookup yields CDR1 MNHEY and CDR2 SMNVEV (reference sequence). The CDR3 loop spans 15 amino acids. The V end was cut by 3 bases, the J end by 3 bases, with 15 bases between.

The chain combines TRBV7-9 with TRBJ2-2; 10 nucleotides match TRBD2. Unmatched junction bases numbered 5, after V lost 5 bases and J lost 5 bases. This CDR3 contains 15 residues. Germline V gives CDR1 SEHNR, CDR2 FQNEAQ (reference sequence). As DNA, the CDR3 is TGTGCCAGCAGCCTGGGACTAGCGTATACCGGGGAGCTGTTTTTT. This encodes CASSLGLAYTGELFF.

The J gene is TRBJ2-3, the V gene TRBV28; the D call may be TRBD1 or TRBD2 (5 bases each). This CDR3 comprises 12 residues. The germline CDR1 and CDR2 sequences are MDHEN and SYDVKM. The ends were cut back, 6 bases at V and 8 bases at J, with 12 bases in the middle. CDR3 coding DNA: TGTGCCAGCAGGGGGGTGTCAGTTACGCAGTATTTT. It specifies CASRGVSVTQYF.

This chain uses TRBV4-3 with TRBJ1-6, with no clear D. The germline CDR1 and CDR2 sequences are LGHNA and YSLEER. The germline V and J ends were trimmed by 6 bases and 0 bases, with 9 bases remaining between them. The CDR3 covers 15 residues. The CDR3 reads CASSLSSSYNSPLHF. In DNA, the CDR3 is TGCGCCAGCAGTTTATCCAGCTCCTATAATTCACCCCTCCACTTT.

This clone was seen just once. This chain joins TRBV7-2 and TRBJ2-7; possible D gene TRBD1, 6 bases. CDR3 length equals 15 residues. V was cut by 6 bases and J by 5 bases, with 20 bases left in between. The germline gives CDR1 SGHTA, CDR2 FQGNSA. The CDR3 DNA reads as TGTGCCAGCAGTCCCGGCCAGGGGTACGCGCACGAGCAGTACTTC. Protein sequence: CASSPGQGYAHEQYF.

This chain joins TRBV30 and TRBJ2-7; 7 nucleotides agree with TRBD1. Unmatched junction bases numbered 18, after V lost 1 base and J lost 3 bases. Germline CDR1 reads GTSNPN; CDR2 reads SVGIG (reference sequence). This CDR3 comprises 18 residues. The CDR3 protein is CAWSGDLWTGRVNYEQYF. The CDR3 DNA follows: TGTGCCTGGAGTGGGGACCTTTGGACAGGAAGAGTAAACTACGAGCAGTACTTC.

This rearrangement joins TRBV3-1 (or the pseudogene TRBV3-2) to TRBJ1-5; D perhaps matches TRBD1 (6 bases). Trimming took off 1 base at V and 6 bases at J, with 13 bases between the two ends. The CDR3 spans 15 residues. Germline-derived CDR1 and CDR2 are LGHDT and YNNKEL (reference sequence). CDR3: CASSQGAGAAQPQHF. CDR3 sequence (DNA): TGTGCCAGCAGCCAAGGAGCGGGGGCTGCTCAGCCCCAGCATTTT.

The J gene is TRBJ2-4, the V gene TRBV6-5; no reliable D call. The CDR3 length is 14 residues. Per the germline V gene, CDR1 is MNHEY and CDR2 is SVGAGI. Trimming shortened V by 4 bases and J by 7 bases, and 14 bases separated the two germline ends. The CDR3 here is CASSSRRTPNIQYF. Written as DNA, the CDR3 is TGTGCCAGCAGTTCGAGAAGGACCCCTAACATTCAGTACTTC.

V gene TRBV7-5 combines with J gene TRBJ2-7; TRBD1, the D gene given by the table, was not confirmed from the DNA. TRBV7-5 is assigned pseudogene status. The CDR3 covers 16 residues. CDR3 sequence: CARRIRQGVMSYEQYF. CDR3 nucleotides: TGTGCCAGAAGAATCCGACAGGGAGTGATGTCCTACGAGCAGTACTTC.

V usage is TRBV10-3 and J usage is TRBJ2-5; 14 nucleotides line up with TRBD2. V lost 2 bases to trimming and J lost 1 base; unmatched junction nucleotides: 3. Germline V CDR1 and CDR2: ENHRY, SYGVKD. CDR3 size: 17 residues. This chain's CDR3 is CAISEAGLAGVQETQYF. DNA for the CDR3: TGTGCCATCAGTGAGGCGGGACTAGCGGGGGTCCAAGAGACCCAGTACTTC.

V is TRBV2 and J is TRBJ2-1; D is unresolved. Germline V CDR1 and CDR2: SNHLY, FYNNEI. The CDR3 consists of 13 residues. V lost 8 bases, J lost 4 bases, and 12 bases lay in between. CDR3 residues: CASLRLAYNEQFF. Written as DNA, the CDR3 is TGTGCCAGCCTTCGACTTGCGTACAATGAGCAGTTCTTC.

The rearrangement uses TRBV6-1 and TRBJ1-2; possible D gene TRBD1, 5 bases. V lost 0 bases, J lost 1 base, and 9 bases lay in between. The length of the CDR3 is 15 residues. Per germline, CDR1 MNHNS and CDR2 SASEGT. This chain's CDR3 is CASSEAGLLNYGYTF. For the CDR3, the DNA is TGTGCCAGCAGTGAAGCGGGACTCCTTAACTATGGCTACACCTTC.